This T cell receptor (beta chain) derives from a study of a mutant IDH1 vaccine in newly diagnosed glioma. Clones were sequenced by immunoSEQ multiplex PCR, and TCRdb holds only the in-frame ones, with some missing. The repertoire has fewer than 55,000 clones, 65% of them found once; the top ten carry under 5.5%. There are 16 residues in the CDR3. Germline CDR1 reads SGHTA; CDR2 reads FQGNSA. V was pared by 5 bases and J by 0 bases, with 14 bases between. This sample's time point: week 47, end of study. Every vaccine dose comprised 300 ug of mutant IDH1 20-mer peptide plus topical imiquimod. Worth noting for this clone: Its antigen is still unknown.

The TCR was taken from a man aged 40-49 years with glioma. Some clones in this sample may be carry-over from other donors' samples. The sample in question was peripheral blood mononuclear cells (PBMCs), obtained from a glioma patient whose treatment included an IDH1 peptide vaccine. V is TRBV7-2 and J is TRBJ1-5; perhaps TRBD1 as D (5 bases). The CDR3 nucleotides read TGTGCCAGCAGCCCAACCGGGACGGTTAGCAATCAGCCCCAGCATTTT. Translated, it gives CASSPTGTVSNQPQHF.